The rows below give T cell receptor beta chains drawn from one sample of a study of cytomegalovirus exposure and HLA in healthy donors. The assay was immunoSEQ multiplex PCR, and TCRdb's table has in-frame clones only and misses some. This table has about 59,000 clones, approximately 75% appearing once. The sequenced material came from PBMCs. The source of these receptors is a man aged 25 to 40 in good health and CMV-seropositive. CDR3s include the opening cysteine and the closing phenylalanine or tryptophan. Fields, in order: D gene, J gene, V gene, clone size, CDR3 DNA, CDR3 protein. The D gene is left open where the match is weak. A clone size is listed for some rows: how often the clone was seen (once, few, many), or a class if it is expanded.

>TRBD1|TRBJ2-7|TRBV15|-
TGTGCCACCAGCAGAGCAGGGGATCCACAGGGGGCGAGTGAGCAGTACTTC
CATSRAGDPQGASEQYF
>-|TRBJ2-3|TRBV5-1|once
TGCGCCAGCAGCACCCAGACAGAAACAGATACGCAGTATTTT
CASSTQTETDTQYF
>-|TRBJ1-2|TRBV6-5|-
TGTGCCAGCAGCGACGTGGCAGGGGCCTATGGCTACACCTTC
CASSDVAGAYGYTF
>TRBD1|TRBJ1-4|TRBV4-2|-
TGTGCCAGCAGCCAACCCGACAGGGATAATGAAAAACTGTTTTTT
CASSQPDRDNEKLFF
>TRBD1|TRBJ1-2|TRBV28|once
TGTGCCAGCAGCCCGCAGGGGGTAAATAACTATGGCTACACCTTC
CASSPQGVNNYGYTF
>-|TRBJ1-1|TRBV6-1|-
TGTGCCAGCAGTGAAGGATGGGTGGTGAGCGCTGAAGCTTTCTTT
CASSEGWVVSAEAFF
>-|TRBJ1-2|TRBV11-3|-
TGTGCCAGCAGCCACCGGACACTCTATGGCTACACCTTC
CASSHRTLYGYTF
>TRBD2|TRBJ2-5|TRBV28|-
TGTGCCAGCAGTTGGACTAGTGTGAAGACCCAGTACTTC
CASSWTSVKTQYF
>TRBD1|TRBJ1-4|TRBV18|-
TGTGCCAGCTCGAGGACAGGGACGAGTGAAAAACTGTTTTTT
CASSRTGTSEKLFF
>TRBD1|TRBJ1-1|TRBV4-2|-
TGTGCCAGCAGCCCCGGGGGCAGGGGGCGATTGGGGACTGAAGCTTTCTTT
CASSPGGRGRLGTEAFF
>TRBD1|TRBJ2-5|TRBV6-5|-
TGTGCCAGCAGTTACGGCACAGGGGGAGCAGCGTACTTC
CASSYGTGGAAYF
>TRBD1|TRBJ1-2|TRBV6-6|-
TGTGCCAGCAGTTCCGGGACAGGGGCTTACTATGGCTACACCTTC
CASSSGTGAYYGYTF
>-|TRBJ2-1|TRBV7-3|-
TGTGCCAGCAGCTTCACTAAGAGCTCCTACAATGAGCAGTTCTTC
CASSFTKSSYNEQFF
>TRBD1|TRBJ1-3|TRBV7-9|once
TGTGCCAGCAGCCGGGACAGGGGACAAGGTAGTGGAGACACCATATATTTT
CASSRDRGQGSGDTIYF
>TRBD1|TRBJ2-7|TRBV7-8|-
TGTGCCAGCAGTCCGACAGGGGTCGAGCAGTACTTC
CASSPTGVEQYF
>-|TRBJ2-7|TRBV14|-
TGTGCCAGCAGCCAAATGGGGGGAAGCGGCGAGCAGTACTTC
CASSQMGGSGEQYF
>-|TRBJ1-5|TRBV30|-
TGTGCCTGGAGTGTACAGGGAAGTCGTGGCAATCAGCCTCAGCATTTT
CAWSVQGSRGNQPQHF
>-|TRBJ1-2|TRBV4-1|few
TGCGCCAGCAGCCGGGGACTGCCCTCCAACTATGGCTACACCTTC
CASSRGLPSNYGYTF
>-|TRBJ1-5|TRBV19|-
TGTGCCAGTAGCCAATTCATGAGCAATCAGCCCCAGCATTTT
CASSQFMSNQPQHF
>-|TRBJ1-5|TRBV10-3|-
TGTGCCATCAGCGTTGACAGTAATCAGCCCCAGCATTTT
CAISVDSNQPQHF
>TRBD1|TRBJ1-1|TRBV6-5|-
TGTGCCAGCAGTTTCACAGGGGATCCTGAAGCTTTCTTT
CASSFTGDPEAFF
>TRBD1|TRBJ1-4|TRBV5-1|-
TGCGCCAGCAGCTTGGCGGGGACAGGGGATGAAAAACTGTTTTTT
CASSLAGTGDEKLFF
>TRBD2|TRBJ2-5|TRBV6-1|-
TGTGCCAGCAGTGAATCACTAGCGAGCCAAGAGACCCAGTACTTC
CASSESLASQETQYF
>-|TRBJ1-1|TRBV30|-
TGTGCCTGGAGTGTGGAGGGCGGCACTGAAGCTTTCTTT
CAWSVEGGTEAFF
>TRBD1|TRBJ1-5|TRBV19|-
TGTGCCAGTAGTCGGACAGGCGTGGCGAGCAATCAGCCCCAGCATTTT
CASSRTGVASNQPQHF
>TRBD1|TRBJ1-6|TRBV4-3|-
TGCGCCAGCAGCCCTTCCGGGACAGGGGTTTCACCCCTCCACTTT
CASSPSGTGVSPLHF
>TRBD1|TRBJ2-4|TRBV9|once
TGTGCCAGCAGCGCCTCCACAGGGGGAGAAAACATTCAGTACTTC
CASSASTGGENIQYF
>-|TRBJ2-7|TRBV18|-
TGTGCCAGCTCACCAGCGGCGGGGACTCCCTACGAGCAGTACTTC
CASSPAAGTPYEQYF